What follows describes a single T cell receptor (beta chain). In this sample, this clone turned up once. There is no known antigen for this receptor. No much larger clone is present one base from it, and per-base qualities are unavailable. Receptors were amplified or captured by the immunoSEQ multiplex PCR assay. The study's processing was this. A statistical classification framework was built to diagnose cytomegalovirus status from the catalog of TCR beta chain sequences. TCRdb mirrors the immuneACCESS table, restricted to in-frame sequences. Some clones are absent from its copies; in checked studies, under half trace to an unresolved V gene, and the reason for the others is unknown. V and J calls and clone size come straight from that table; D and trimming were deduced from the DNA. This sample comprises some 110,000 clones, about 94% of them detected only once. 1% to 1.5% of the sample belongs to the ten largest clones.

For CDR1 and CDR2, the germline V gene lists MNHNS and SASEGT. Including cysteine and phenylalanine, the CDR3 has 14 amino acids. Only CDR3 DNA remains: 42 bases, in frame from the first base. Trimming at the junction amounts to 0 bases on V and 8 bases on J, and the germline ends lie 11 bases apart. This specimen belongs to a study of cytomegalovirus exposure and HLA in healthy donors (dated by TCRdb to 2016 to 2017). The study in broad terms: The 666 repertoires of the first cohort and the 95 to 150 validation repertoires were produced on the same platform, according to a later analysis. To predict cytomegalovirus infection status, the study combined high-throughput TCR immunosequencing, statistical association of individual TCRs with disease status, and machine learning. The study was designed to test whether signatures of past pathogen exposure could be identified by cataloging public T cell receptors. Along with the approximately 600-subject first cohort, a separate validation cohort of 120 different subjects was used.

The donors belonged to the validation cohort of under 150 subjects, which was separate from the roughly 700-subject first cohort. The full study reports these points: It was suggested by the authors that the approach could potentially be generalized to other disease states and immunological phenotypes. All 130 or so repertoires were used to score co-occurrence in the validation cohort in a later analysis, because that analysis had no HLA typing for the cohort. The study gave a list of under 200 TCR beta chains associated with cytomegalovirus. In vitro tests confirmed that a few of the cytomegalovirus-associated TCR beta chains recognize cytomegalovirus antigens. The classifier was reported to diagnose cytomegalovirus status with high specificity and sensitivity in both the original and validation cohorts. Of the cluster scores, 90% to 95% were above 0 in a later analysis, which found that TCRs clustered in the first cohort also tended to co-occur in the 120 or so validation repertoires. Most TCR sequences were observed very rarely across donors, whereas some public TCRs were present in many individuals.

The TCR originated in a woman under 30 in good health and CMV-seronegative. In this chain, TRBV6-1 is recombined with TRBJ1-3; no D gene is confidently identified. The material sequenced was PBMCs. The CDR3 loop reads CASSEAAGSDTIYF. The DNA sequence is as follows: TGTGCCAGCAGTGAAGCGGCAGGTTCAGACACCATATATTTT.